The 17 T cell receptor beta chains given below trace back to one sample, sequenced in a study of blood T cell repertoires in COVID-19. The table came from immunoSEQ multiplex PCR; TCRdb's copy has only in-frame clones and leaves some out. The table has 45,000 to 55,000 clones, roughly four fifths seen once; the top ten hold roughly 12%. Sequenced input: peripheral blood. The receptors shown here come from an elderly man with COVID-19, enrolled during active disease.

The chain is built from TRBV7-8 and TRBJ2-1, with D maybe TRBD2 (5 bases). Germline CDR1 and CDR2: SGHVS and FQNEAQ. V was shortened by 1 base and J by 10 bases, with 14 bases between the two germline ends. There are 14 residues in the CDR3. CDR3 amino acids: CASSLDRGPKEQFF. CDR3 bases: TGTGCCAGCAGCTTAGATCGGGGTCCCAAGGAGCAGTTCTTC.

This clone was counted between two and nine times. The chain couples TRBV21-1 to TRBJ2-2; the table calls TRBD1, which could not be checked here. TRBV21-1 is noted as a pseudogene. The length of the CDR3 is 16 residues. CDR3 protein: CASSKGGQGSTGELFF. The CDR3 bases are TGTGCCAGCAGCAAAGGAGGACAGGGGAGCACCGGGGAGCTGTTTTTT.

This sequence joins TRBV24-1 and TRBJ2-4; 9 bases are shared with TRBD1. V trimming: 7 bases; J trimming: 5 bases; junction bases outside the gene matches: 2. The CDR3 covers 13 residues. Germline assignment: CDR1 KGHDR and CDR2 SFDVKD. The CDR3 region is CATRRTGENIQYF. DNA for the CDR3: TGTGCCACCAGGAGGACAGGGGAAAACATTCAGTACTTC.

The chain joins TRBV29-1 to TRBJ2-3; a possible D gene is TRBD1 (5 bases). This CDR3 has 11 amino acids. Per germline, CDR1 SQVTM and CDR2 ANQGSEA. V gave up 4 bases and J gave up 6 bases, with 8 bases separating them. CDR3 protein: CSVGRGDTQYF. Here the CDR3 DNA reads TGCAGCGTTGGTAGGGGCGATACGCAGTATTTT.

The chain is built from TRBV19 and TRBJ1-2, with 9 bases matching TRBD1. The V and J ends lost 6 bases and 3 bases, in that order; junction bases with no gene match: 17. The CDR3 extends over 18 amino acids. Per germline, CDR1 LNHDA and CDR2 SQIVND (reference sequence). CDR3: CASRSSGTGIPLDYGYTF. The CDR3 DNA reads TGTGCCAGTAGATCTTCCGGGACAGGGATTCCTCTAGACTATGGCTACACCTTC.

The chain links TRBV27 to TRBJ1-2; 9 bases map to TRBD1. V lost 6 bases and J lost 4; bases outside the gene matches: 15. The CDR3 extends over 17 amino acids. Germline V CDR1 and CDR2: MNHEY, SMNVEV (reference sequence). The CDR3: CASSRFPGQGRLYGYTF. The CDR3 region has the DNA TGTGCCAGCAGCAGATTCCCGGGACAGGGCCGGCTCTATGGCTACACCTTC.

The chain is built from TRBV13 and TRBJ1-3; 8 bases are a match to TRBD1. V shed 0 bases, J shed 1 base, and the junction held 2 bases outside the gene matches. Germline assignment: CDR1 PRHDT and CDR2 FYEKMQ (reference sequence). The CDR3 is 16 residues long. CDR3 residues: CASSLGQGVSGNTIYF. CDR3 nucleotide sequence: TGTGCCAGCAGCTTAGGACAGGGGGTATCTGGAAACACCATATATTTT.

DNA of the CDR3: TGTGCCAGCAGCTCCCGGGACAGGGGGACGAACACTGAAGCTTTCTTT. Residues: CASSSRDRGTNTEAFF. The chain uses TRBV7-8 and TRBJ1-1; TRBD1 agrees at 11 bases. The CDR3 covers 16 residues. CDR1 and CDR2 (germline): SGHVS, FQNEAQ. V dropped 4 bases and J dropped 1; count of bases not matched to a gene: 5.

CDR3: CASSLRGAQGGLGYTF. CDR3 in DNA: TGTGCCAGCAGCTTAAGGGGCGCCCAGGGTGGGCTTGGCTACACCTTC. The chain combines TRBV7-3 with TRBJ1-2, with D tentatively TRBD1 (5 bases). This CDR3 has 16 residues. Trimming stripped 1 base from V and 7 bases from J, with 19 bases between. CDR1 is SGHTA, CDR2 FQGTGA, per germline.

The CDR3 region has the DNA TGTGCCAGCTCACCACCGTCACGGGAGAGGAATGAGCAGTTCTTC. Protein: CASSPPSRERNEQFF. The chain links TRBV18 to TRBJ2-1; tentative D call: TRBD2 (6 bases). The germline V and J ends were trimmed by 0 bases and 7 bases, with 13 bases remaining between them. Germline CDR1 reads KGHSH; CDR2 reads LQKENI. The CDR3 runs 15 residues.

The chain employs TRBV12-3 or TRBV12-4 and TRBJ1-1; 11 bases map to TRBD1. This CDR3 is 11 amino acids long. Trimming at V came to 6 bases and at J to 11 bases, leaving 2 bases not matched to a gene. DNA for the CDR3: TGTGCCAGCAGACGGGACAGGGGGGCTTTCTTT. Its translation: CASRRDRGAFF.

The gene calls are TRBV19 and TRBJ1-5; 8 nucleotides agree with TRBD1. Germline V gives CDR1 LNHDA, CDR2 SQIVND (reference sequence). CDR3 length: 14 residues. Unmatched junction bases numbered 10, after V lost 9 bases and J lost 6 bases. The CDR3 bases are TGTGCCAGCGCCACCACAGGGGGTGGTCAGCCCCAGCATTTT. Translation gives CASATTGGGQPQHF.

The V and J genes are TRBV6-5 and TRBJ1-1; the match to TRBD1 covers 9 bases. The CDR3 sequence is 16 residues long. V lost 4 bases and J lost 5; bases outside the gene matches: 11. CDR1 and CDR2 (germline): MNHEY, SVGAGI. The CDR3 nucleotides read TGTGCCAGCAGTTTACGGGCGGGACAGGGTGGAACTGAAGCTTTCTTT. Its translation is CASSLRAGQGGTEAFF.

The genes are TRBV19 and TRBJ1-2; weak D call: TRBD1 (6 bases). The ends were cut back, 6 bases at V and 5 bases at J, with 25 bases in the middle. The CDR3 is 17 residues long. Germline lookup yields CDR1 LNHDA and CDR2 SQIVND (reference sequence). CDR3 amino acids: CASSPVEGGSSAYGYTF. The CDR3 nucleotides read TGTGCCAGTAGCCCTGTTGAAGGGGGTTCCTCGGCGTATGGCTACACCTTC. The whole variable domain, filled in from reference TRBV19 and TRBJ1-2, reads DGGITQSPKYLFRKEGQNVTLSCEQNLNHDAMYWYRQDPGQGLRLIYYSQIVNDFQKGDIAEGYSVSREKKESFPLTVTSAQKNPTAFYLCASSPVEGGSSAYGYTFGSGTRLTVV.

The rearrangement uses TRBV7-2 and TRBJ2-5; 7 bases are shared with TRBD2. Trimming cost V 0 bases and J 5 bases; bases outside gene matches: 6. This CDR3 has 15 amino acids. CDR1 SGHTA and CDR2 FQGNSA come from the germline V gene. CDR3 residues: CASSLALGLGETQYF. CDR3 coding DNA: TGTGCCAGCAGCTTAGCGCTAGGACTAGGGGAGACCCAGTACTTC.

The rearrangement links TRBV4-1 to TRBJ2-2; 7 bases are a match to TRBD2. Germline values: CDR1 MGHRA, CDR2 YSYEKL. The V gene end was trimmed by 8 bases and the J gene end by 7 bases; junction bases not matched to a gene: 13. The CDR3 extends over 15 amino acids. The chain's CDR3 is CASGRAGELGGELFF. CDR3 DNA sequence: TGCGCCAGCGGGAGGGCGGGGGAGTTAGGCGGGGAGCTGTTTTTT.

The rearrangement joins TRBV5-6 to TRBJ2-7; TRBD2 agrees at 8 bases. The germline V gene encodes CDR1 SGHDT and CDR2 YYEEEE. The CDR3 has 14 residues. The V gene end was trimmed by 2 bases and the J gene end by 3 bases; junction bases not matched to a gene: 4. The CDR3 here is CASSFSGEDYEQYF. CDR3 in DNA: TGTGCCAGCAGCTTTAGCGGGGAAGACTACGAGCAGTACTTC.